These 30 T cell receptor beta chains came from one sample sequenced in a study of T cells in women clearing cervical HPV infection. This table comes from immunoSEQ multiplex PCR, and its TCRdb copy is limited to in-frame clones, with some not included. The repertoire table contains approximately 37,000 clones. Input material: blood buffy coat. Receptor source: a woman aged 18 to 75 with a cervical HPV16 infection that either progressed to CIN3+ or cleared (not recorded which).

Note on this clone: The DNA ends 3 residues before the CDR3 does, and the rest of the CDR3 is filled in from the germline J gene. The chain carries TRBV7-9 and TRBJ2-1; possibly TRBD1 for D (6 bases). Per the germline V gene, CDR1 is SEHNR and CDR2 is FQNEAQ (reference sequence). Trimming left V 6 bases short and J 7 bases short, with 16 bases between. The CDR3 extends over 14 amino acids. The CDR3 is CASSFGQPLNEQFF. The covered CDR3 bases are TGTGCCAGCAGTTTTGGACAGCCTTTGAATGAG.

Notes on this clone: The read falls 3 residues short of the CDR3 end, and the missing part is taken from the germline J gene. The chain combines TRBV5-1 with TRBJ2-3, with TRBD2 matching over 8 bases. Germline values: CDR1 SGHRS, CDR2 YFSETQ. The CDR3 spans 15 residues. Incomplete CDR3 DNA: TGCGCCAGCACGCTCTCGGCGGGAGGTGGGGAGACG. Protein product: CASTLSAGGGET. The entire CDR3 protein is CASTLSAGGGETQYF.

For this clone: Read coverage stops 3 residues before the CDR3 terminus; the germline J gene supplies the remainder. The chain couples TRBV20-1 to TRBJ2-7; D possibly corresponds to TRBD2 (5 bases). The V gene lost 2 bases and the J gene lost 0 bases, with 14 bases spanning the gap. The germline gives CDR1 DFQATT, CDR2 SNEGSKA (reference sequence). The CDR3 has 15 amino acids. The CDR3: CSARSIFTSSYEQYF. Partial CDR3 DNA: TGCAGTGCTAGAAGTATCTTCACTAGCTCCTACGAG.

A remark on this clone: The missing CDR3 end, 3 residues past where the read stops, is filled in from the germline J gene. The gene calls are TRBV9 and TRBJ2-2, with D tentatively TRBD1 (5 bases). Germline values: CDR1 SGDLS, CDR2 YYNGEE. This CDR3 contains 15 residues. V lost 3 bases, J lost 5 bases, and 14 bases lay in between. CDR3: CASSGAKGRTGELFF. The sequenced part of the CDR3 DNA is TGTGCCAGCAGCGGAGCGAAGGGGCGGACCGGGGAG.

For this clone: Read data end 3 residues before the CDR3 end; the end is taken from the germline J gene. This chain uses TRBV12-3 or TRBV12-4 with TRBJ2-3; the match to TRBD2 covers 13 bases. J gave up 6 bases and V 5 bases, and 11 bases lay outside the gene matches. CDR3 length equals 17 residues. CDR3 sequence: CASSPWTSGSVRDTQYF. The covered CDR3 bases are TGTGCCAGCAGTCCGTGGACTAGCGGGAGTGTGAGGGATACG.

As to this clone: The read terminates 3 residues ahead of where the CDR3 ends, so the germline J gene completes it. This chain uses TRBV19 with TRBJ2-1, with D possibly matching TRBD2 (6 bases). The CDR3 has 15 amino acids. V was shortened by 6 bases and J by 5 bases, with 17 bases between the two germline ends. CDR1 is LNHDA, CDR2 SQIVND, per germline (reference sequence). CDR3: CASSSIGAGHNEQFF. The sequenced part of the CDR3 DNA is TGTGCCAGTAGCTCTATAGGGGCGGGGCACAATGAG.

Comments on this clone: The read falls 3 residues short of the CDR3 end, and the missing part is taken from the germline J gene. The genes are TRBV7-9 and TRBJ1-2; possibly TRBD1 for D (5 bases). CDR3 length: 11 amino acids. CDR1 is SEHNR and CDR2 is FQNEAQ in the germline V gene (reference sequence). The CDR3 protein is CASSTGEAYTF. CDR3 DNA, as far as it was read: TGTGCCAGCAGTACGGGGGAGGCC.

A remark on this clone: The read gets to within 3 residues of the CDR3 end, and the germline J gene fills in the rest. This chain links TRBV11-2 with TRBJ2-1, with TRBD1 as a possible D gene (5 bases). In germline, CDR1 is SGHAT, CDR2 FQNNGV. V shed 0 bases and J shed 5 bases, with 8 bases lying between them. CDR3 length: 14 residues. CDR3 loop: CASSLDYRHNEQFF. The sequenced part of the CDR3 DNA is TGTGCCAGCAGCTTAGACTACAGGCACAATGAG. The variable domain in full, with the rest retrieved from reference TRBV11-2 and TRBJ2-1, is EAGVAQSPRYKIIEKRQSVAFWCNPISGHATLYWYQQILGQGPKLLIQFQNNGVVDDSQLPKDRFSAERLKGVDSTLKIQPAKLEDSAVYLCASSLDYRHNEQFFGPGTRLTVL.

Remarks on this clone: Coverage ceases 3 residues before the CDR3 finishes, and the germline J gene fills in the end. V is TRBV19 and J is TRBJ1-2, with 11 bases matching TRBD1. Germline CDR1 reads LNHDA; CDR2 reads SQIVND (reference sequence). The CDR3 contains 16 residues. Incomplete CDR3 DNA: TGTGCCAGTAGTATCTACGGGACAGGGGGGACCTACGAC. It yields the protein CASSIYGTGGTYD. The whole CDR3 sequence is CASSIYGTGGTYDYTF.

On this clone itself: Read coverage stops 3 residues before the CDR3 terminus; the germline J gene supplies the remainder. The rearrangement links TRBV2 to TRBJ2-1; D might be TRBD2 (6 bases). This CDR3 is 12 amino acids long. Germline V gives CDR1 SNHLY, CDR2 FYNNEI. The V end lost 5 bases, the J end lost 6 bases, and 8 bases lay between the germline ends. The DNA read from the CDR3 is TGTGCCAGCAGTTTGACTAGCAATGAG. Encoded protein: CASSLTSNE. The complete CDR3 reads CASSLTSNEQFF.

CDR3 sequence: CASGASGRWEETQYF. The CDR3 bases that were read are TGTGCCAGTGGGGCTAGCGGGCGGTGGGAAGAGACC. The V gene is TRBV19, the J gene TRBJ2-5; 8 bases align to TRBD2. The read ends 3 residues shy of where the CDR3 ends; the end is completed using the germline J gene. J gave up 3 bases and V 8 bases, and 11 bases lay outside the gene matches. Germline CDR1 LNHDA, CDR2 SQIVND (reference sequence). This CDR3 spans 15 amino acids. Full variable domain (rest looked up from reference TRBV19 and TRBJ2-5): DGGITQSPKYLFRKEGQNVTLSCEQNLNHDAMYWYRQDPGQGLRLIYYSQIVNDFQKGDIAEGYSVSREKKESFPLTVTSAQKNPTAFYLCASGASGRWEETQYFGPGTRLLVL.

Of note for this clone: The read terminates 3 residues before the CDR3 end, so the remaining end is supplied by the germline J gene. The rearrangement uses TRBV19 and TRBJ2-1; D gene uncertain. Trimming took 1 base from V and 6 from J, leaving 7 bases between them. This CDR3 region has 13 residues. Germline assignment: CDR1 LNHDA and CDR2 SQIVND (reference sequence). CDR3 residues: CASSIGTPNEQFF. Incomplete CDR3 DNA: TGTGCCAGTAGTATAGGCACTCCCAATGAG.

This clone is identified as medium-sized from frequency. The read stops 3 residues short of the end of the CDR3; the missing end is completed from the germline J gene. This chain uses TRBV24-1 with TRBJ1-2; D is perhaps TRBD1 (5 bases). The V gene's germline CDR1 is KGHDR and CDR2 SFDVKD. This CDR3 is built from 15 residues. The sequenced part of the CDR3 DNA is TGTGCCACCAGTGATCGATACACAGGCGCGCAGGGC. This sequence encodes CATSDRYTGAQG. The CDR3, in full, reads CATSDRYTGAQGYTF.

About this clone: The read ends 3 residues before the CDR3 terminus; that terminus is restored from the germline J gene. The chain uses TRBV5-6 and TRBJ2-7; possibly TRBD1 for D (5 bases). V lost 1 base and J lost 6, with 14 bases in between. The CDR3 length is 14 residues. The germline CDR1 and CDR2 sequences are SGHDT and YYEEEE. The sequenced part of the CDR3 DNA is TGTGCCAGCAGCTTGAAGGTCAGGGCTTCCGAG. The encoded protein is CASSLKVRASE. The whole CDR3 protein is CASSLKVRASEQYF.

Note on this clone: The read terminates 3 residues before the CDR3 end, so the remaining end is supplied by the germline J gene. J is TRBJ2-1 and V is TRBV29-1; D is possibly TRBD1 (6 bases). The ends were cut back, 1 base at V and 7 bases at J, with 20 bases in the middle. CDR3 length: 16 residues. Germline CDR1 and CDR2: SQVTM and ANQGSEA. The CDR3: CSVEGIWQGSGNEQFF. The sequenced CDR3 bases are TGCAGCGTTGAAGGTATATGGCAGGGGTCTGGAAATGAG.

Comments on this clone: Read sequence stops 3 residues before the CDR3 end, and the germline J gene provides the missing end. The chain couples TRBV28 to TRBJ2-3; D call uncertain. This CDR3 contains 13 residues. Germline V lookup: CDR1 MDHEN, CDR2 SYDVKM. V was shortened by 2 bases and J by 5 bases, with 8 bases between the two germline ends. The covered CDR3 bases are TGTGCCAGCAGTTTAACGCGCGGAGATACG. Its translation is CASSLTRGDT. The whole CDR3 protein is CASSLTRGDTQYF.

Notes on this clone: The read falls 3 residues short of the CDR3 end, and the missing part is taken from the germline J gene. The genes are TRBV20-1 and TRBJ2-3; maybe TRBD2 (6 bases). There are 15 residues in the CDR3. The V gene's germline CDR1 is DFQATT and CDR2 SNEGSKA (reference sequence). Trimming shortened V by 6 bases and J by 4 bases, and 20 bases separated the two germline ends. Incomplete CDR3 DNA: TGCAGTGCCCCCTCGGCTAGCGAGTCGTCAGATACG. Translation gives CSAPSASESSDT. The full-length CDR3 reads as CSAPSASESSDTQYF.

On this clone itself: The CDR3 end falls 3 residues outside the read, so it is completed with the germline J gene. The genes are TRBV7-3 and TRBJ1-2; TRBD1 might be the D (6 bases). CDR3 length equals 13 residues. The V gene's germline CDR1 is SGHTA and CDR2 FQGTGA. V lost 2 bases, J lost 6 bases, and 10 bases lay in between. CDR3 bases read: TGTGCCAGCAGCTTATCAGGGGTGGATGGC. It translates to CASSLSGVDG. The entire CDR3 is CASSLSGVDGYTF. The variable domain in full, with the rest retrieved from reference TRBV7-3 and TRBJ1-2, is GAGVSQTPSNKVTEKGKYVELRCDPISGHTALYWYRQSLGQGPEFLIYFQGTGAADDSGLPNDRFFAVRPEGSVSTLKIQRTERGDSAVYLCASSLSGVDGYTFGSGTRLTVV.

Points on this clone: Read coverage stops 3 residues before the CDR3 terminus; the germline J gene supplies the remainder. This chain joins TRBV20-1 and TRBJ2-3, with TRBD1 identical over 7 bases. This CDR3 comprises 19 residues. In germline, CDR1 is DFQATT, CDR2 SNEGSKA (reference sequence). This CDR3 is CSARPPGQSYPYSGETQYF. CDR3 bases read: TGCAGTGCTAGACCCCCGGGACAGTCATATCCCTATTCAGGGGAGACG.

Notes on this clone: The read is 3 residues too short to cover the CDR3 end, so that end is filled in from the germline J gene. The chain uses TRBV19 and TRBJ2-1; D is uncertain. Germline CDR1 reads LNHDA; CDR2 reads SQIVND (reference sequence). This CDR3 has 15 residues. V lost 8 bases and J lost 4, with 18 bases in between. The CDR3: CASRVGFALYNEQFF. The sequenced CDR3 bases are TGTGCCAGTCGTGTCGGGTTCGCCTTGTACAATGAG.

About this clone itself: The read terminates 3 residues before the CDR3 end, so the remaining end is supplied by the germline J gene. The chain carries TRBV11-2 and TRBJ2-7; D is uncertain. The CDR3 is 15 amino acids. V was shortened by 0 bases and J by 0 bases, with 9 bases between the two germline ends. Looked up from germline, CDR1 is SGHAT and CDR2 is FQNNGV. CDR3 DNA (partial): TGTGCCAGCAGCTTAGATGGCGGATCCTCCTACGAG. Translating gives CASSLDGGSSYE. The complete CDR3 sequence is CASSLDGGSSYEQYF.

For this clone: The read ends 3 residues before the CDR3 terminus; that terminus is restored from the germline J gene. This chain uses TRBV4-2 with TRBJ2-2; TRBD2 matches at 9 bases. Germline V CDR1 and CDR2: LGHNA, YNFKEQ. Trimming at V came to 2 bases and at J to 7 bases, leaving 8 bases not matched to a gene. This CDR3 comprises 16 residues. The CDR3 region is CASSQSSGTDGGELFF. The CDR3 DNA, read in part, is TGTGCCAGCAGCCAATCTAGCGGGACTGACGGCGGGGAG.

On this clone: The read comes to an end 3 residues before the CDR3 does, leaving the germline J gene to fill in the end. The gene calls are TRBV7-2 and TRBJ1-2; D ambiguous. Per the germline V gene, CDR1 is SGHTA and CDR2 is FQGNSA. There are 15 residues in the CDR3. The sequenced part of the CDR3 DNA is TGTGCCAGCAGCCTCCGGACTAGCGGGAGAACCGAA. Translating gives CASSLRTSGRTE. The whole CDR3 region reads CASSLRTSGRTEYTF.

As for this clone: Read sequence stops 3 residues before the CDR3 end, and the germline J gene provides the missing end. The rearrangement uses TRBV28 and TRBJ2-1; tentatively, D is TRBD1 (6 bases). V lost 2 bases and J 7 bases, leaving 15 bases between the germline ends. The CDR3 has 15 amino acids. Germline CDR1 is MDHEN and CDR2 is SYDVKM. CDR3 residues: CASSLRGSGKNEQFF. CDR3 DNA, as far as it was read: TGTGCCAGCAGTTTAAGGGGGAGCGGTAAAAATGAG.

Points on this clone: The CDR3 is cut off 3 residues early in the read; its end comes from the germline J gene. V is TRBV4-1 and J is TRBJ2-7, with TRBD2 identical over 8 bases. CDR1 is MGHRA, CDR2 YSYEKL, per germline. CDR3 size: 16 residues. Trimming removed 1 base from V and 4 bases from J; junction bases left unmatched: 9. The chain's CDR3 is CASSQGGSGSSYEQYF. The part of the CDR3 DNA that was read is TGCGCCAGCAGCCAAGGAGGGAGCGGGAGTTCTTACGAG.

In regard to this clone: The read ends 3 residues before the CDR3 terminus; that terminus is restored from the germline J gene. The chain recombines TRBV7-9 with TRBJ1-1; 10 bases line up with TRBD1. The J segment lost 6 bases and the V segment lost 1 base, leaving 5 bases of the junction unmatched. This CDR3 contains 15 residues. CDR1 is SEHNR, CDR2 FQNEAQ, per germline (reference sequence). The DNA read from the CDR3 is TGTGCCAGCAGCTTAGAGGACAGGGGGAATGCTGAA. It encodes CASSLEDRGNAE. The complete CDR3 protein is CASSLEDRGNAEAFF.

A word on this clone: The CDR3 extends 3 residues past the end of the read, so its final part is completed from the germline J gene. The chain couples TRBV28 to TRBJ2-3; D could derive from TRBD1 or TRBD2 (6 bases each). This CDR3 has 16 amino acids. The V gene lost 6 bases and the J gene lost 6 bases, with 22 bases spanning the gap. Germline CDR1 MDHEN, CDR2 SYDVKM. The CDR3 DNA, read in part, is TGTGCCAGCAGCCCCAGGGCGGGACAAGTAGGGGATACG. It codes for CASSPRAGQVGDT. The whole CDR3 reads CASSPRAGQVGDTQYF.

Worth noting for this clone: Read coverage stops 3 residues before the CDR3 terminus; the germline J gene supplies the remainder. This chain uses TRBV20-1 with TRBJ2-5; 12 nucleotides line up with TRBD2. Germline V gives CDR1 DFQATT, CDR2 SNEGSKA (reference sequence). This CDR3 has 16 amino acids. V gave up 3 bases and J gave up 3 bases; unmatched junction bases: 8. The DNA read from the CDR3 is TGCAGTGCTAGGGGGCTGCGACTAGCGGGAGAAGAGACC. As protein: CSARGLRLAGEET. In full, the CDR3 reads CSARGLRLAGEETQYF.

Concerning this clone: The read halts 3 residues ahead of the CDR3 end, with the missing end drawn from the germline J gene. This chain uses TRBV10-2 with TRBJ1-2; perhaps TRBD1 as D (5 bases). V lost 8 bases and J 3 bases, leaving 13 bases between the germline ends. The V gene's germline CDR1 is WSHSY and CDR2 SAAADI. This CDR3 has 13 amino acids. The CDR3 reads CASGGSRDYGYTF. CDR3 DNA (partial): TGCGCCAGCGGGGGGTCTAGGGACTATGGC.

Details on this clone: From the germline J gene comes the end of the CDR3, since the read stops 3 residues before it. The chain joins TRBV7-9 to TRBJ1-2, with a tentative D call TRBD1 (5 bases). The CDR3 loop spans 13 amino acids. CDR1 is SEHNR, CDR2 FQNEAQ, per germline (reference sequence). The CDR3 reads CASSLAGRGDYTF. The covered CDR3 bases are TGTGCCAGCAGCTTAGCAGGACGAGGGGAC.